This T cell receptor beta chain was retrieved from a study of control samples from healthy donors and cancer patients. TCRdb keeps only in-frame clones here, not all; method: immunoSEQ multiplex PCR. Counted here are approximately 94,000 clones, more than 85% occurring once; the ten biggest clones make up around 1.3%. Trimming removed 6 bases from V and 7 bases from J, with 10 bases in between. The CDR3 is 11 amino acids. In germline, CDR1 is SGHNT, CDR2 YENEEA. The chain joins TRBV11-3 to TRBJ2-7; TRBD2 might be the D (5 bases). The TCR comes from a woman in her forties or fifties in good health. The sequenced material came from blood. CDR3 in amino acids: CASSLTGEQYF. The CDR3 DNA follows: TGTGCCAGCAGTCTCACGGGGGAGCAGTACTTC.